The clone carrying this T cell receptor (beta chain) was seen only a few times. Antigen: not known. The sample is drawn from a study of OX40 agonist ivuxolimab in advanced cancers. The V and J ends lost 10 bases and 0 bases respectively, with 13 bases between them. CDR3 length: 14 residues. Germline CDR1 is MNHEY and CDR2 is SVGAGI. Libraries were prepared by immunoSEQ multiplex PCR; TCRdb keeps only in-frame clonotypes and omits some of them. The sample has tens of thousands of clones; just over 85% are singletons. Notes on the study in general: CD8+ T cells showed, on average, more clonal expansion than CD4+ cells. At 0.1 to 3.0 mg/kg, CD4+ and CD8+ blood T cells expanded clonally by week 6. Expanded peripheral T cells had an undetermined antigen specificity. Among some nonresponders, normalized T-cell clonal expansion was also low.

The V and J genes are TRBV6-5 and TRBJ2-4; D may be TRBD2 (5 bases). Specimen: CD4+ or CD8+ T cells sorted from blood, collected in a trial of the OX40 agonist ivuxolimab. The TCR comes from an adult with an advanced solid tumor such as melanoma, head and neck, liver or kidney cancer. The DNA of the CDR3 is TGTGCCACCTACTCCGCGGGAGCCAAAAACATTCAGTACTTC. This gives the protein CATYSAGAKNIQYF.